This TCR beta chain derives from a study of shared clonotypes between healthy human individuals. Study as a whole: For every donor, three CD4 naive, three CD4 memory, two CD8 naive and one CD8 memory plates were used. Overall study findings and caveats: Naive subsets generally exceeded memory subsets in estimated richness. Generation probability values for non-shared clonotypes were lower than those for clonotypes shared by all four donors.

On this clone: Its target is not known.

The sorted-subset replicate PCRs were given 150 to 200 ng DNA, which is around 29,000 T cell genomes. Sequenced by immunoSEQ multiplex PCR; TCRdb stores in-frame clones only, minus some. Of over a million clones in the sample, roughly 96% were seen once. The CDR3 is 13 amino acids. V was cut by 4 bases and J by 3 bases, with 8 bases left in between. Germline loops: CDR1 SEHNR, CDR2 FQNEAQ (reference sequence). The clonotype comes from a man aged 25 to 45 in good health. The gene calls are TRBV7-9 and TRBJ2-3; D ambiguous. Sequenced material: naive CD4+ T cells sorted from blood. The subset denotes: CD45RA+ positively selected. The CDR3 nucleotides are TGTGCCAGCAGCTCGATCTCTACAGATACGCAGTATTTT. Amino acids: CASSSISTDTQYF.